The rows below give T cell receptor beta chains drawn from one sample of a study of blood T cell repertoires in COVID-19. The method was immunoSEQ multiplex PCR; TCRdb's version includes in-frame clones alone and lacks a portion of them. The profile shows approximately 74,000 clones, approximately 80% of them singletons. Material for sequencing was peripheral blood. Receptors originate from an elderly man with active or convalescent COVID-19. CDR3s include the opening cysteine and the closing phenylalanine or tryptophan. Each record gives: D gene, V gene, clone size, J gene, CDR3 DNA, CDR3 protein. A D gene is named only where the DNA matches it firmly. Not all rows give a size; the values are once, few, many and, for expanded clones, a class.

d_call: TRBD1; v_call: TRBV3-1/TRBV3-2; clone_size: -; j_call: TRBJ2-7; cdr3_nt: TGTGCCAGCAGCCAGGGACAGGGAGACGAGCAGTACTTC; cdr3_aa: CASSQGQGDEQYF
d_call: -; v_call: TRBV11-2; clone_size: -; j_call: TRBJ2-1; cdr3_nt: TGTGCCAGCAGCGTGACAGGGAGGTCCTACAATGAGCAGTTCTTC; cdr3_aa: CASSVTGRSYNEQFF
d_call: TRBD1; v_call: TRBV28; clone_size: -; j_call: TRBJ2-7; cdr3_nt: TGTGCCAGCAGTTTAGGACAGGGATACGAGCAGTACTTC; cdr3_aa: CASSLGQGYEQYF
d_call: -; v_call: TRBV2; clone_size: few; j_call: TRBJ1-5; cdr3_nt: TGTGCCAGCAGTGAGTCCGGGTACAGCAATCAGCCCCAGCATTTT; cdr3_aa: CASSESGYSNQPQHF
d_call: -; v_call: TRBV10-1; clone_size: -; j_call: TRBJ2-3; cdr3_nt: TGCGCCAGAGTTTCCGCGGACCTCCGTGGAGGGGATACGCAGTATTTT; cdr3_aa: CARVSADLRGGDTQYF
d_call: TRBD1; v_call: TRBV6-5; clone_size: -; j_call: TRBJ1-4; cdr3_nt: TGTGCCAGCAGTCCGGGACAGGGGTATGAAAAACTGTTTTTT; cdr3_aa: CASSPGQGYEKLFF
d_call: TRBD1; v_call: TRBV4-1; clone_size: -; j_call: TRBJ1-3; cdr3_nt: TGCGCCAGCAGCCAAGGTCTACAGGGGGCGCGTGGAAACACCATATATTTT; cdr3_aa: CASSQGLQGARGNTIYF
d_call: -; v_call: TRBV4-1; clone_size: -; j_call: TRBJ1-1; cdr3_nt: TGCGCCAGCAGCCAAGATATGGGGGGCACTGAAGCTTTCTTT; cdr3_aa: CASSQDMGGTEAFF
d_call: -; v_call: TRBV19; clone_size: -; j_call: TRBJ2-5; cdr3_nt: TGTGCCAGTAGCATCCTGGGCGGGCGGAAAGAGACCCAGTACTTC; cdr3_aa: CASSILGGRKETQYF
d_call: -; v_call: TRBV6-1; clone_size: -; j_call: TRBJ2-1; cdr3_nt: TGTGCCAGCAGTGACATCGCGGGTGTGAGGGAGCAGTTCTTC; cdr3_aa: CASSDIAGVREQFF
d_call: TRBD1; v_call: TRBV5-1; clone_size: -; j_call: TRBJ2-3; cdr3_nt: TGCGCCAGCAGCAGGGACAGTAGCACAGATACGCAGTATTTT; cdr3_aa: CASSRDSSTDTQYF
d_call: TRBD1; v_call: TRBV30; clone_size: -; j_call: TRBJ2-3; cdr3_nt: TGTGCCTGGACGAGGACAGGGCGAAGCACAGATACGCAGTATTTT; cdr3_aa: CAWTRTGRSTDTQYF
d_call: -; v_call: TRBV12-3/TRBV12-4; clone_size: -; j_call: TRBJ2-7; cdr3_nt: TGTGCCAGCAGTTACGGCAGGGCCGACGAGCAGTACTTC; cdr3_aa: CASSYGRADEQYF
d_call: -; v_call: TRBV30; clone_size: -; j_call: TRBJ1-3; cdr3_nt: TGTGCCTGGAGCGGGACAACTGGAAACACCATATATTTT; cdr3_aa: CAWSGTTGNTIYF
d_call: TRBD2; v_call: TRBV19; clone_size: -; j_call: TRBJ2-3; cdr3_nt: TGTGCCAGTAGTACCCAAATAGCGGGTTTCGCAGATACGCAGTATTTT; cdr3_aa: CASSTQIAGFADTQYF
d_call: -; v_call: TRBV4-3; clone_size: once; j_call: TRBJ2-3; cdr3_nt: TGCGCCAGCAGCCAAGTAGCGCCGCCTGGCACAGATACGCAGTATTTT; cdr3_aa: CASSQVAPPGTDTQYF
d_call: TRBD1; v_call: TRBV15; clone_size: -; j_call: TRBJ1-3; cdr3_nt: TGTGCCACCAGCAGCTCCAGACAGGGGGCCACCTTTCGAAACACCATATATTTT; cdr3_aa: CATSSSRQGATFRNTIYF
d_call: -; v_call: TRBV9; clone_size: -; j_call: TRBJ1-2; cdr3_nt: TGTGCCAGCTGCCCAGGGTACTCAAGGACCTATGGCTACACCTTC; cdr3_aa: CASCPGYSRTYGYTF
d_call: -; v_call: TRBV13; clone_size: -; j_call: TRBJ2-3; cdr3_nt: TGTGCCAGCAGCCCCCCAGGGTATGCGCAGTATTTT; cdr3_aa: CASSPPGYAQYF
d_call: TRBD1; v_call: TRBV5-4; clone_size: -; j_call: TRBJ1-2; cdr3_nt: TGTGCCAGCAGCATACCGGGACAGAAGATCTATGGCTACACCTTC; cdr3_aa: CASSIPGQKIYGYTF
d_call: TRBD2; v_call: TRBV7-8; clone_size: -; j_call: TRBJ2-7; cdr3_nt: TGTGCCAGCAGCTTAGGGGAGGGCCCCTACGAGCAGTACTTC; cdr3_aa: CASSLGEGPYEQYF
d_call: -; v_call: TRBV7-2; clone_size: -; j_call: TRBJ2-5; cdr3_nt: TGTGCCAGCAGAAACCACAGGGTGCAGACCCAGTACTTC; cdr3_aa: CASRNHRVQTQYF
d_call: -; v_call: TRBV30; clone_size: -; j_call: TRBJ1-4; cdr3_nt: TGTGCCTGGAGTGTGACAGCTGGCGGCACAGAAAAACTGTTTTTT; cdr3_aa: CAWSVTAGGTEKLFF
d_call: -; v_call: TRBV7-9; clone_size: -; j_call: TRBJ2-3; cdr3_nt: TGTGCCAGCAGCTGGGGGCATAAGGTCGATACGCAGTATTTT; cdr3_aa: CASSWGHKVDTQYF
d_call: -; v_call: TRBV3-1/TRBV3-2; clone_size: -; j_call: TRBJ1-6; cdr3_nt: TGTGCCAGCAGCCAGACGGACAGTAGCTATTCACCCCTCCACTTT; cdr3_aa: CASSQTDSSYSPLHF
d_call: -; v_call: TRBV5-4; clone_size: -; j_call: TRBJ2-4; cdr3_nt: TGTGCCAGCAGCGGGGGGGGGCCCCTTCAGTACTTC; cdr3_aa: CASSGGGPLQYF
d_call: -; v_call: TRBV28; clone_size: -; j_call: TRBJ2-7; cdr3_nt: TGTGCCAGCAGTACAGGAGCCCACGAGCAGTACTTC; cdr3_aa: CASSTGAHEQYF
d_call: -; v_call: TRBV4-2; clone_size: once; j_call: TRBJ2-1; cdr3_nt: TGTGCCAGCAGCCAAGATCGGGTGGGAGGTGAGCAGTTCTTC; cdr3_aa: CASSQDRVGGEQFF
d_call: -; v_call: TRBV30; clone_size: -; j_call: TRBJ1-2; cdr3_nt: TGTGCCTGGAGTCTCTTTTCCGCGCTAGGCTACACCTTC; cdr3_aa: CAWSLFSALGYTF
d_call: -; v_call: TRBV15; clone_size: -; j_call: TRBJ1-2; cdr3_nt: TGTGACTCCGGGACTGACTATGGCTACACCTTC; cdr3_aa: CDSGTDYGYTF
d_call: -; v_call: TRBV18; clone_size: -; j_call: TRBJ1-4; cdr3_nt: TGTGCCAGCTCACCAGTCCGGGTACCTAATGAAAAACTGTTTTTT; cdr3_aa: CASSPVRVPNEKLFF
d_call: TRBD1; v_call: TRBV27; clone_size: -; j_call: TRBJ1-1; cdr3_nt: TGTGCCAGCAGTTTATCGTCAGGGGGGAACACTGAAGCTTTCTTT; cdr3_aa: CASSLSSGGNTEAFF
d_call: TRBD1; v_call: TRBV5-3; clone_size: -; j_call: TRBJ2-7; cdr3_nt: TGTGCCAGAAGCGGTTGCCTAGGGTCGGGACAGGGTCCCTACGAGCAGTACTTC; cdr3_aa: CARSGCLGSGQGPYEQYF
d_call: TRBD2; v_call: TRBV7-6; clone_size: -; j_call: TRBJ2-1; cdr3_nt: TGTGCCAGCAGCCCTCTAGCGGGGGTTTACAATGAGCAGTTCTTC; cdr3_aa: CASSPLAGVYNEQFF
d_call: TRBD1; v_call: TRBV12-5; clone_size: -; j_call: TRBJ2-1; cdr3_nt: TGTGCTAGTGGTTTGGACAGGGGAATTTACAATGAGCAGTTCTTC; cdr3_aa: CASGLDRGIYNEQFF
d_call: -; v_call: TRBV5-4; clone_size: few; j_call: TRBJ1-2; cdr3_nt: TGTGCCAGCAGGCCGACGGGACTGATATCCGGCTACACCTTC; cdr3_aa: CASRPTGLISGYTF
d_call: TRBD1; v_call: TRBV5-1; clone_size: -; j_call: TRBJ1-1; cdr3_nt: TGCGCCAGCCGGAGGGACAGGGAAGCTTTCTTT; cdr3_aa: CASRRDREAFF
d_call: TRBD1; v_call: TRBV10-3; clone_size: -; j_call: TRBJ1-5; cdr3_nt: TGTGCCATCAGGGGGGACAGGGGGAATCAGCCCCAGCATTTT; cdr3_aa: CAIRGDRGNQPQHF
d_call: TRBD2; v_call: TRBV27; clone_size: -; j_call: TRBJ2-1; cdr3_nt: TGTGCCAGCAGAAGGCGGGGGGTAAATGAGCAGTTCTTC; cdr3_aa: CASRRRGVNEQFF
d_call: TRBD1; v_call: TRBV29-1; clone_size: -; j_call: TRBJ1-1; cdr3_nt: TGCAGCGACATCCAGGGGGGGAACACTGAAGCTTTCTTT; cdr3_aa: CSDIQGGNTEAFF
d_call: TRBD2; v_call: TRBV11-3; clone_size: -; j_call: TRBJ2-5; cdr3_nt: TGTGCCAGCAGCTCCGTGGGGGGGCAAGAGACCCAGTACTTC; cdr3_aa: CASSSVGGQETQYF
d_call: -; v_call: TRBV7-9; clone_size: -; j_call: TRBJ2-3; cdr3_nt: TGTGCCAGCAGCTTGGGACTTGGCACAGATACGCAGTATTTT; cdr3_aa: CASSLGLGTDTQYF
d_call: -; v_call: TRBV18; clone_size: -; j_call: TRBJ1-2; cdr3_nt: TGTGCCAGCTCGCCCCGCGAGGAGGGCTACACCTTC; cdr3_aa: CASSPREEGYTF
d_call: -; v_call: TRBV2; clone_size: -; j_call: TRBJ2-7; cdr3_nt: TGTGCCAGCAGACTCTGGGGGCATAGCGAGCAGTACTTC; cdr3_aa: CASRLWGHSEQYF
d_call: -; v_call: TRBV27; clone_size: -; j_call: TRBJ2-1; cdr3_nt: TGTGCCAGCACACCCAACTGGGGCTCCAATGAGCAGTTCTTC; cdr3_aa: CASTPNWGSNEQFF